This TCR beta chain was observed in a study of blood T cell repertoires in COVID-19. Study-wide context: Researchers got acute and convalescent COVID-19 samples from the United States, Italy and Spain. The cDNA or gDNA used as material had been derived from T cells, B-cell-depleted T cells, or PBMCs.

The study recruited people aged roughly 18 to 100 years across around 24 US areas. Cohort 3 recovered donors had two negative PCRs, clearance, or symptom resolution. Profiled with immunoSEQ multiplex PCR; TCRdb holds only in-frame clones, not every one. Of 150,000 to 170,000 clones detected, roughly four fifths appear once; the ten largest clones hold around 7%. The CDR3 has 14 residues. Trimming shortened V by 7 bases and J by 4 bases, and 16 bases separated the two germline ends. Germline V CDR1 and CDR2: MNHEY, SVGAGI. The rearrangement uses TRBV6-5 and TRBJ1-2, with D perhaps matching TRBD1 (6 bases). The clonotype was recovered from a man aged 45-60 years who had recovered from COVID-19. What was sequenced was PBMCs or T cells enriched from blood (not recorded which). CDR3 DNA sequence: TGTGCCAGCAAACCACAGGGAATCGTCTATGGCTACACCTTC. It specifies CASKPQGIVYGYTF.